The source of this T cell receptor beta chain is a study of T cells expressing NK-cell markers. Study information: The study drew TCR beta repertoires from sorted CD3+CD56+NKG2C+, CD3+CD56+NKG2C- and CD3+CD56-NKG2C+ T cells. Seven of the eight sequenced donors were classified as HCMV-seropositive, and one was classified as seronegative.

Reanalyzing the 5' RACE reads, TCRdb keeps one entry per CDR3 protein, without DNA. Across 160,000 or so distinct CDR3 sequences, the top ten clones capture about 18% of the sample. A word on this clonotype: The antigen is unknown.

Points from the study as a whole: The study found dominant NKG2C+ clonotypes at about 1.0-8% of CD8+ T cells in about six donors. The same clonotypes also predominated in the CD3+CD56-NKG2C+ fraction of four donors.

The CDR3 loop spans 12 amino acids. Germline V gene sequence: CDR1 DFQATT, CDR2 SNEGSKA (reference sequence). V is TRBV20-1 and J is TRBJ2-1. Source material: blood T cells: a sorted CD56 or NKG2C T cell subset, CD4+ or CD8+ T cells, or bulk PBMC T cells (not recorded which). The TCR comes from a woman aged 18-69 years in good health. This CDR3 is CSAINRGNEQFF.